The table lists the clone carrying this TCR beta chain with many counts. Its cognate antigen is unknown. The data belong to a study of T-cell reconstitution after alpha-beta-depleted transplantation in children. Regarding the study as a whole: By one year post-transplant, T-cell counts and diversity largely arose from T cells that were newly produced.

It was with unique molecular identifiers that the TCRbeta library was prepared. Using its own MiXCR run on the PCR reads, TCRdb lists one record per CDR3 protein. The data contain roughly 570,000 distinct CDR3 sequences, roughly 27% of them seen just once; the ten biggest clones take up approximately 39%. J was trimmed by 1 base and V by 4 bases; bases with no gene match: 1. The CDR3 spans 13 residues. Germline-derived CDR1 and CDR2 are SGDLS and YYNGEE. The chain combines TRBV9 with TRBJ2-7, with TRBD2 matching 8 bases. The input for sequencing was PBMCs, taken before TCRalphabeta/CD19-depleted stem cell transplant. The TCR sequence derives from a boy younger than two with Wiskott-Aldrich syndrome, due to receive a stem cell transplant. The CDR3 sequence is CASSSGGSYEQYF. DNA of the CDR3: TGTGCCAGCAGCTCGGGGGGGTCCTACGAGCAGTACTTC.